These 5 T cell receptor beta chains were sequenced from one sample in a study of cytomegalovirus exposure and HLA in healthy donors. Produced via immunoSEQ multiplex PCR; TCRdb's table is partial and in-frame only. This repertoire shows around 73,000 clones, about 87% found once; its top ten account for roughly 3.8%. Sequencing input: PBMCs. The receptor source for this set is a woman between 18 and 29 years old in good health and CMV-seropositive.

The chain has TRBV10-3 and TRBJ2-1; 8 nucleotides match TRBD2. Germline V gene lookup returns CDR1 ENHRY and CDR2 SYGVKD. Trimming cost V 0 bases and J 7 bases; bases outside gene matches: 14. The CDR3 consists of 18 residues. The CDR3 DNA sequence: TGTGCCATCAGTGAGTCGACTCGAGGGAGCGGGAGTTTAAATGAGCAGTTCTTC. Protein sequence: CAISESTRGSGSLNEQFF.

The V call is TRBV6-6, the J call TRBJ2-1, with TRBD2 matching over 10 bases. Germline V gene lookup returns CDR1 MNHNY and CDR2 SVGAGI (reference sequence). This CDR3 has 15 residues. V lost 7 bases to trimming and J lost 6 bases; unmatched junction nucleotides: 9. The chain's CDR3 is CASIPGTSAVNEQFF. CDR3 DNA: TGTGCCAGCATTCCCGGGACTAGCGCTGTCAATGAGCAGTTCTTC.

This sequence joins TRBV27 and TRBJ1-4; D remains ambiguous. CDR3 length equals 13 residues. Germline V gene sequence: CDR1 MNHEY, CDR2 SMNVEV (reference sequence). V lost 4 bases, J lost 12 bases, and 15 bases lay in between. Here the CDR3 DNA reads TGTGCCAGCAGTTGGGGTATAGGAGGGCAACTGTTTTTT. Protein product: CASSWGIGGQLFF. The variable domain in full, completed from reference TRBV27 and TRBJ1-4, reads EAQVTQNPRYLITVTGKKLTVTCSQNMNHEYMSWYRQDPGLGLRQIYYSMNVEVTDKGDVPEGYKVSRKEKRNFPLILESPSPNQTSLYFCASSWGIGGQLFFGSGTQLSVL.

This chain joins TRBV27 and TRBJ1-1; 7 nucleotides match TRBD1. The CDR3 consists of 14 residues. The J segment lost 6 bases and the V segment lost 1 base, leaving 5 bases of the junction unmatched. Looked up from germline, CDR1 is MNHEY and CDR2 is SMNVEV (reference sequence). The CDR3 protein is CASSLWLQGSEAFF. CDR3 coding DNA: TGTGCCAGCAGTTTATGGTTACAGGGGTCTGAAGCTTTCTTT.

The CDR3 DNA sequence: TGTGCCAGCAGCCAAGATTCAAACGAGCAGTACTTC. Amino acids: CASSQDSNEQYF. This sequence joins TRBV4-2 and TRBJ2-7, with D unresolved. Germline CDR1 LGHNA, CDR2 YNFKEQ. Trimming stripped 0 bases from V and 5 bases from J, with 5 bases between. This CDR3 spans 12 amino acids.